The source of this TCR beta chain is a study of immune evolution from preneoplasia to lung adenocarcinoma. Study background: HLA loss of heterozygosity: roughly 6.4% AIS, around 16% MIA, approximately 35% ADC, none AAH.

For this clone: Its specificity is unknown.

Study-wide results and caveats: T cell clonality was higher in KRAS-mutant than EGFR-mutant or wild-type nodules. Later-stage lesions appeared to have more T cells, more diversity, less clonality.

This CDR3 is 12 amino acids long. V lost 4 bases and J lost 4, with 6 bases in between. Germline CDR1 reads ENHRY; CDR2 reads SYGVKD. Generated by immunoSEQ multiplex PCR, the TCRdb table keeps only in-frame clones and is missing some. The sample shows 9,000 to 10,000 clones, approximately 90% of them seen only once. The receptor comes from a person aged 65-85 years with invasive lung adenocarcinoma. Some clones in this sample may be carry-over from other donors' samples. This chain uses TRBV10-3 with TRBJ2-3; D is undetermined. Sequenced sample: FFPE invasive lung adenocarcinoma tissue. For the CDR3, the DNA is TGTGCCATCAGTGGGTCGTCAGATACGCAGTATTTT. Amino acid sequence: CAISGSSDTQYF.